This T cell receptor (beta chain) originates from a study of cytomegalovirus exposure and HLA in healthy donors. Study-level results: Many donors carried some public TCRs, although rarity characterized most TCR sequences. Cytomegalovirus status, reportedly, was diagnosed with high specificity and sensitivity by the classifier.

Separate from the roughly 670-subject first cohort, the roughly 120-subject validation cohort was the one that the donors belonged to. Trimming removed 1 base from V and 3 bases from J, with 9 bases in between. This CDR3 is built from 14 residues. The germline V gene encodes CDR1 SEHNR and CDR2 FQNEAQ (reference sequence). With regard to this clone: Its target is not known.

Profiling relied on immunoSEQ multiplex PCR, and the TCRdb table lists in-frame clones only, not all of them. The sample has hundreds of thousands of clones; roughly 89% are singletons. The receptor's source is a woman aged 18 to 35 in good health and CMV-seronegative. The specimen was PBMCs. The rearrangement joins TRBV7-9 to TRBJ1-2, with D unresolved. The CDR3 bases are TGTGCCAGCAGCTTAGAGGCGCGGGACTATGGCTACACCTTC. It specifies CASSLEARDYGYTF.